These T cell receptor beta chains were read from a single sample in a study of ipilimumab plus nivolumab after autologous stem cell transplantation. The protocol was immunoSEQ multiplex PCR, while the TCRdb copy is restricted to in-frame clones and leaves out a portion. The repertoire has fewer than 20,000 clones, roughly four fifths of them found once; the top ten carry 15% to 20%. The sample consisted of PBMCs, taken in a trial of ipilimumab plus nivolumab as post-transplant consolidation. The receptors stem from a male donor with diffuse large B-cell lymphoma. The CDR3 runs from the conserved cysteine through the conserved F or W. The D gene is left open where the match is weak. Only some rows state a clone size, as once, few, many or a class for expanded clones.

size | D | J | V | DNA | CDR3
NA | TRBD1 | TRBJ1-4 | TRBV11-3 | TGTGCCAGCAGCTTAAACAGGGGAGGTAATGAAAAACTGTTTTTT | CASSLNRGGNEKLFF
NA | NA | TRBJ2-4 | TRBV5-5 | TGTGCCAGCAGCTTGGCTGGCCTGACGGGCGCCCTTCAGTACTTC | CASSLAGLTGALQYF
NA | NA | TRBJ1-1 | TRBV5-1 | TGCGCCAGCAGCTTGGTAGGCAGCCCTTACACTGAAGCTTTCTTT | CASSLVGSPYTEAFF
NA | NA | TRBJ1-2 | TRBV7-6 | TGTGCCAGCCGAAAGACCTATGGCTACACCTTC | CASRKTYGYTF
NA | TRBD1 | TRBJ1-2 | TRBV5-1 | TGCGCCAGCAGTTGGGGACAGGAAATTGATGGCTACACCTTC | CASSWGQEIDGYTF
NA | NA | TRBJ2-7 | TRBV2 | TGTGCCAGCAGTGAAGGGCGGGACAGCTCCTACGAGCAGTACTTC | CASSEGRDSSYEQYF
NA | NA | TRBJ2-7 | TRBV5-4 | TGTGCCAGCAGCTTGGGTAGCGGCTACGAGCAGTACTTC | CASSLGSGYEQYF
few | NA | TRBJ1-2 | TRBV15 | TGTGCCACCAGCCGGGACAACTATGGCTACACCTTC | CATSRDNYGYTF
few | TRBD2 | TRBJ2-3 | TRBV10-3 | TGTGCCATCAGCCCGGGACTAGCGGGAGCTAGCACAGATACGCAGTATTTT | CAISPGLAGASTDTQYF
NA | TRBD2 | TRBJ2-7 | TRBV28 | TGTGCCAGCAGTCCTCACCTAGCGGGAGGTTTCGAGCAGTACTTC | CASSPHLAGGFEQYF
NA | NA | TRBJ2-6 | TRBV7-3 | TGTGCCAGCAGTTTGGGCTCTGGGGCCAACGTCCTGACTTTC | CASSLGSGANVLTF
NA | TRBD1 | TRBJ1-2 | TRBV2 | TGTGCCAGCAGGGGGGACAGAACTAACTATGGCTACACCTTC | CASRGDRTNYGYTF
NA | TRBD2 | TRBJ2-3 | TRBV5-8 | TGTGCCAGCAGCTTGGTTGGGCTAGCGGGGGCCAGCACAGATACGCAGTATTTT | CASSLVGLAGASTDTQYF